Following are 10 T cell receptor beta chains from one sample sequenced in a study of shared clonotypes between healthy human individuals. Naive CD8 cells lacked CD45RO, underwent positive selection for CCR7 and left out terminally differentiated effector memory CD45RA+ cells. Sequencing used immunoSEQ multiplex PCR; TCRdb keeps in-frame clones, though not all of them. The sample contains about 2.1 million clones, approximately 94% of which appear only once. What was sequenced was naive CD8+ T cells from PBMCs. These receptors all come from a man in his late teens or twenties in good health. Some clones in this sample may be carry-over from other donors' samples.

This chain links TRBV28 with TRBJ1-2, with D possibly matching TRBD1 (5 bases). This CDR3 has 9 residues. Per the germline V gene, CDR1 is MDHEN and CDR2 is SYDVKM. V was clipped by 8 bases and J by 8 bases, with 6 bases between them. The CDR3 here is CASGTGYTF. The CDR3 bases are TGTGCCAGCGGGACGGGCTACACCTTC.

J is TRBJ1-4 and V is TRBV15, with TRBD1 as a possible D gene (5 bases). From germline, CDR1 is LNHNV and CDR2 YYDKDF (reference sequence). CDR3 size: 13 residues. The ends were cut back, 6 bases at V and 6 bases at J, with 11 bases in the middle. CDR3 region: CATRPDSDEKLFF. The CDR3 DNA follows: TGTGCCACCAGGCCCGACAGTGATGAAAAACTGTTTTTT.

The V gene is TRBV9, the J gene TRBJ1-1; 11 nucleotides line up with TRBD1. The CDR3 length is 14 residues. The germline V gene has CDR1 SGDLS and CDR2 YYNGEE. The ends lost 3 bases at V and 4 bases at J; junction bases unmatched: 2. Here the CDR3 DNA reads TGTGCCAGCAGCGGTGGGACAGGGGGCACTGAAGCTTTCTTT. Translating it yields CASSGGTGGTEAFF.

Comments on this clone: Other DNA sequences in this sample translate to the same CDR3. V usage is TRBV5-1 and J usage is TRBJ1-1; D gene ambiguous. Germline V gene lookup returns CDR1 SGHRS and CDR2 YFSETQ. The V end lost 1 base, the J end lost 0 bases, and 7 bases lay between the germline ends. This CDR3 is built from 14 residues. CDR3 sequence: CASSLTGMNTEAFF. In DNA form, the CDR3 reads TGCGCCAGCAGCTTGACTGGTATGAACACTGAAGCTTTCTTT.

The V and J genes are TRBV7-9 and TRBJ2-5; the D gene is possibly TRBD2 (7 bases). V was pared by 9 bases and J by 5 bases, with 13 bases between. CDR1 and CDR2 (germline): SEHNR, FQNEAQ (reference sequence). CDR3 length equals 12 residues. The DNA of the CDR3 is TGTGCCAGTGGGGGGGCGAGTGAGACCCAGTACTTC. Protein product: CASGGASETQYF.

The V and J genes are TRBV2 and TRBJ1-3; D may be TRBD1 (5 bases). V lost 1 base and J lost 4, with 14 bases in between. Germline loops: CDR1 SNHLY, CDR2 FYNNEI. This CDR3 has 16 amino acids. The DNA of the CDR3 is TGTGCCAGCAGTGAAGTATTGCAGGGTGGGGGAAACACCATATATTTT. It encodes CASSEVLQGGGNTIYF.

The rearrangement joins TRBV28 to TRBJ2-7, with a weak D call TRBD1 (5 bases). The CDR3 has 14 residues. V lost 5 bases and J lost 5, with 16 bases in between. Germline V gives CDR1 MDHEN, CDR2 SYDVKM. CDR3 coding DNA: TGTGCCAGCAGTCCACTCATGGGGCCGGACGAGCAGTACTTC. Its translation: CASSPLMGPDEQYF.

The chain is built from TRBV4-1 and TRBJ1-5, with D unclear. The CDR3 length is 15 residues. Looked up from germline, CDR1 is MGHRA and CDR2 is YSYEKL. V lost 1 base and J lost 5, with 12 bases in between. DNA for the CDR3: TGCGCCAGCAGCCAAGGAGTCACAGCGGATCAGCCCCAGCATTTT. This sequence encodes CASSQGVTADQPQHF.

The V call is TRBV5-5, the J call TRBJ2-7, with D maybe TRBD1 (5 bases). V shed 3 bases and J shed 6 bases, with 10 bases lying between them. The CDR3 extends over 12 amino acids. CDR1 is SGHKS and CDR2 is YYEKEE in the germline V gene (reference sequence). The CDR3 here is CASSSSGSEQYF. DNA of the CDR3: TGTGCCAGCAGCTCATCAGGGTCCGAGCAGTACTTC.

The chain joins TRBV20-1 to TRBJ2-1; 7 bases are shared with TRBD2. The V gene's germline CDR1 is DFQATT and CDR2 SNEGSKA (reference sequence). There are 11 residues in the CDR3. V gave up 6 bases and J gave up 6 bases; unmatched junction bases: 2. CDR3 bases: TGCAGTGCAACGGGGGGCAATGAGCAGTTCTTC. Translated, it gives CSATGGNEQFF.